The 21 T cell receptor beta chains below come from one sample, sequenced in a study of CD8 T cells in Susac syndrome. The RNA, roughly 0.5 to 1 ug, was put through reverse transcription using random hexamers. TCRdb reprocessed the immunoSEQ multiplex PCR reads via MiXCR and lists one record per CDR3 protein. The sample lists 300,000 to 350,000 distinct CDR3 sequences, 92% occurring once. The source material was CD4+ T cells from PBMCs. These receptors came from a human donor with multiple sclerosis.

The rearrangement links TRBV20-1 to TRBJ1-2; D remains unclear. Germline lookup yields CDR1 DFQATT and CDR2 SNEGSKA (reference sequence). This CDR3 comprises 12 residues. Trimming took off 8 bases at V and 7 bases at J, with 17 bases between the two ends. CDR3 coding DNA: TGCAGTCCTCTCGCCGTAGAGAGTGGCTACACCTTC. This gives the protein CSPLAVESGYTF.

The chain is built from TRBV7-9 and TRBJ2-1; 8 nucleotides agree with TRBD1. Germline V gene lookup returns CDR1 SEHNR and CDR2 FQNEAQ (reference sequence). The CDR3 spans 17 residues. J was trimmed by 6 bases and V by 5 bases; bases with no gene match: 15. Here the CDR3 reads CASSPAYRGQAPNEQFF. CDR3 coding DNA: TGTGCCAGCAGCCCGGCTTATAGGGGACAGGCGCCCAATGAGCAGTTCTTC.

The gene calls are TRBV5-1 and TRBJ2-2, with D uncertain. Germline V gene sequence: CDR1 SGHRS, CDR2 YFSETQ. The CDR3 length is 14 residues. V lost 2 bases and J 0 bases, leaving 5 bases between the germline ends. CDR3 DNA sequence: TGCGCCAGCAGCTTCACTGCGAACACCGGGGAGCTGTTTTTT. It codes for CASSFTANTGELFF.

In its sample, this clonotype was seen once. The chain joins TRBV4-1 to TRBJ2-1, with TRBD1 as a possible D gene (6 bases). V gave up 4 bases and J gave up 0 bases, with 16 bases separating them. Per the germline V gene, CDR1 is MGHRA and CDR2 is YSYEKL. The CDR3 contains 17 residues. This CDR3 reads CASSPRQELSSYNEQFF. The DNA of the CDR3 is TGCGCCAGCAGCCCCAGACAGGAGCTAAGCTCCTACAATGAGCAGTTCTTC.

The chain links TRBV30 to TRBJ1-3; TRBD1 matches 7 bases. CDR1 and CDR2 (germline): GTSNPN, SVGIG (reference sequence). This CDR3 spans 13 amino acids. The ends lost 5 bases at V and 2 bases at J; junction bases unmatched: 3. The DNA of the CDR3 is TGTGCCTGGGACAGGGCGGCTGGAAACACCATATATTTT. Amino acid sequence: CAWDRAAGNTIYF.

The chain joins TRBV5-4 to TRBJ2-4, with D possibly matching TRBD1 (6 bases). V was shortened by 4 bases and J by 7 bases, with 15 bases between the two germline ends. The germline V gene encodes CDR1 SGHNT and CDR2 YYREEE (reference sequence). The CDR3 runs to 14 residues. The CDR3 DNA reads TGTGCCAGCAGCAATACAGGGTTGGGGAACATTCAGTACTTC. It is translated as CASSNTGLGNIQYF.

The chain employs TRBV7-2 and TRBJ2-2; 7 bases are shared with TRBD1. CDR1 SGHTA and CDR2 FQGNSA come from the germline V gene. Trimming at V came to 2 bases and at J to 5 bases, leaving 11 bases not matched to a gene. This CDR3 contains 17 residues. CDR3 sequence (DNA): TGTGCCAGCAGCTTACAATCGTACAGGGGAGAGACCGGGGAGCTGTTTTTT. Its protein product is CASSLQSYRGETGELFF.

The chain carries TRBV19 and TRBJ1-1; 7 bases are a match to TRBD1. Looked up from germline, CDR1 is LNHDA and CDR2 is SQIVND (reference sequence). The CDR3 length is 14 residues. J gave up 0 bases and V 6 bases, and 4 bases lay outside the gene matches. CDR3 sequence: CASRLDRVNTEAFF. The CDR3, as DNA: TGTGCCAGTAGACTCGACAGGGTGAACACTGAAGCTTTCTTT.

This clonotype was recorded only once. The rearrangement uses TRBV6-6 and TRBJ2-7; a possible D gene is TRBD2 (5 bases). CDR3 length equals 11 residues. Trimming removed 2 bases at V and 10 bases at J, with 9 bases between. Germline V lookup: CDR1 MNHNY, CDR2 SVGAGI (reference sequence). The CDR3 nucleotides are TGTGCCAGCAGTTACCTGGACTCCCAGTACTTC. Translation: CASSYLDSQYF.

This sequence joins TRBV7-9 and TRBJ2-1, with D perhaps TRBD1 or TRBD2 (6 bases each). From germline, CDR1 is SEHNR and CDR2 FQNEAQ (reference sequence). The CDR3 is 17 amino acids. With 1 base removed from V and 3 bases from J, the gap between germline ends came to 16 bases. Here the CDR3 DNA reads TGTGCCAGCAGCTTAGACGGGCCGGGGGCCGTCTACAATGAGCAGTTCTTC. Amino acids: CASSLDGPGAVYNEQFF.

The V and J genes are TRBV6-2 or TRBV6-3 and TRBJ2-5; TRBD2 aligns across 7 bases. V gave up 6 bases and J gave up 5 bases; unmatched junction bases: 6. This CDR3 is built from 13 residues. Germline V gene lookup returns CDR1 MNHEY and CDR2 SVGEGT. CDR3 nucleotides: TGTGCCAGCAGAGGGAGGGGAGGGGAGACCCAGTACTTC. It yields the protein CASRGRGGETQYF.

J is TRBJ2-1 and V is TRBV20-1; TRBD2 agrees at 11 bases. Per the germline V gene, CDR1 is DFQATT and CDR2 is SNEGSKA (reference sequence). The junction had 14 bases not matched to a gene; V was cut back by 6 bases and J by 7 bases. CDR3 length equals 16 residues. CDR3 protein: CSAEGPLAGGLNEQFF. In DNA, the CDR3 is TGCAGTGCAGAGGGGCCCTTAGCGGGGGGGCTTAATGAGCAGTTCTTC.

The DNA of the CDR3 is TGCAGTGCCTCAAGCCCCTGGGGGGACCACAATGAGCAGTTCTTC. Residues: CSASSPWGDHNEQFF. The chain couples TRBV20-1 to TRBJ2-1; tentatively, D is TRBD2 (6 bases). V gave up 6 bases and J gave up 5 bases, with 20 bases separating them. Germline V gene lookup returns CDR1 DFQATT and CDR2 SNEGSKA (reference sequence). The CDR3 contains 15 residues.

The chain's CDR3 is CAISGTGGQETQYF. CDR3 sequence (DNA): TGTGCCATCTCCGGGACAGGGGGTCAAGAGACCCAGTACTTC. The V and J genes are TRBV10-3 and TRBJ2-5; 11 nucleotides agree with TRBD1. The germline V gene encodes CDR1 ENHRY and CDR2 SYGVKD. Losses at the gene ends were 8 bases for V and 2 bases for J; bases not matched to a gene: 4. The CDR3 is 14 amino acids.

The rearrangement uses TRBV6-1 and TRBJ1-1; 9 bases line up with TRBD1. The CDR3 has 14 amino acids. The V segment lost 6 bases and the J segment 6 bases; nucleotides outside the gene matches: 8. In germline, CDR1 is MNHNS, CDR2 SASEGT. DNA of the CDR3: TGTGCCAGCAGCTTCCGGGACAGGGCGGCTGAAGCTTTCTTT. Encoded protein: CASSFRDRAAEAFF.

This chain joins TRBV11-2 and TRBJ2-2; TRBD2 matches 11 bases. V shed 2 bases and J 6 bases; nucleotides not matched to a gene: 2. Germline V CDR1 and CDR2: SGHAT, FQNNGV. This CDR3 spans 15 amino acids. The CDR3, as DNA: TGTGCCAGCAGCTTAACTAGCGGGAGCTCCGGGGAGCTGTTTTTT. It translates to CASSLTSGSSGELFF.

The V and J genes are TRBV29-1 and TRBJ2-5; 7 positions match TRBD2. CDR1 and CDR2 from the germline V gene are SQVTM and ANQGSEA. V dropped 3 bases and J dropped 5; count of bases not matched to a gene: 6. The CDR3 length is 13 residues. CDR3 coding DNA: TGCAGCGTTGACAGCGGGGTTTCCGAGACCCAGTACTTC. Its protein is CSVDSGVSETQYF.

This clonotype was detected once. The J gene is TRBJ1-2, the V gene TRBV5-1, with no clear D. V lost 4 bases to trimming and J lost 0 bases, with 19 bases between them. The CDR3 totals 17 residues. Germline V gives CDR1 SGHRS, CDR2 YFSETQ. The CDR3 bases are TGCGCCAGCAGCAAACCCAGGATCGACGACCCTAACTATGGCTACACCTTC. Translated: CASSKPRIDDPNYGYTF.

The chain combines TRBV30 with TRBJ1-1; 7 bases match TRBD1. This CDR3 has 13 amino acids. Losses at the gene ends were 0 bases for V and 3 bases for J; bases not matched to a gene: 1. Germline lookup yields CDR1 GTSNPN and CDR2 SVGIG (reference sequence). CDR3 coding DNA: TGTGCCTGGAGTGTGCAGGGGGACACTGAAGCTTTCTTT. Translation gives CAWSVQGDTEAFF.

The chain combines TRBV6-1 with TRBJ1-5; D is perhaps TRBD1 (5 bases). V lost 2 bases, J lost 14 bases, and 13 bases lay in between. This CDR3 spans 12 amino acids. Germline CDR1 reads MNHNS; CDR2 reads SASEGT. The CDR3 is CASSERAGTEHF. DNA for the CDR3: TGTGCCAGCAGTGAACGGGCCGGGACGGAGCATTTT.

The J gene is TRBJ2-1, the V gene TRBV23-1, with a tentative D call TRBD1 (6 bases). TRBV23-1 is an ORF for which the function is uncertain. The V and J ends lost 9 bases and 0 bases respectively, with 15 bases between them. The CDR3 consists of 15 residues. DNA for the CDR3: TGCGCCAGGGGGGCGGAGATGGACTCCTACAATGAGCAGTTCTTC. Translation gives CARGAEMDSYNEQFF.